The sequence of this T cell receptor beta chain was determined in a study of control samples from healthy donors and cancer patients. V lost 1 base and J 5 bases, leaving 9 bases between the germline ends. The CDR3 is 14 amino acids. Germline CDR1 and CDR2: SGHNT and YENEEA. The protocol was immunoSEQ multiplex PCR, while the TCRdb copy is restricted to in-frame clones and leaves out a portion. The sample carries approximately 100,000 clones, 80% to 90% recorded once. The sequence was obtained from a young man in good health. The J gene is TRBJ2-1, the V gene TRBV11-3, with D possibly being TRBD1 (5 bases). The sequencing input was blood. The CDR3 sequence: CASSLVRGNNEQFF. Written as DNA, the CDR3 is TGTGCCAGCAGCTTAGTTAGGGGCAACAATGAGCAGTTCTTC.